The 30 T cell receptor beta chains presented below share a single source sample, sequenced in a study of blood T cell repertoires in COVID-19. Clones were read by immunoSEQ multiplex PCR, and TCRdb kept only the in-frame ones, dropping some. The sample lists approximately 210,000 clones, under 90% occurring once. The sequenced sample consisted of peripheral blood. Source of these receptors: a woman of 80 years or more with COVID-19, enrolled during active disease.

CDR3 sequence: CASSPLDRGNSPLHF. The CDR3 DNA reads TGTGCCAGCTCACCGTTGGACAGGGGTAATTCACCCCTCCACTTT. The rearrangement links TRBV18 to TRBJ1-6; 9 nucleotides line up with TRBD1. V gave up 3 bases and J gave up 6 bases; unmatched junction bases: 3. Germline lookup yields CDR1 KGHSH and CDR2 LQKENI. This CDR3 contains 15 residues. The full variable domain, completed using reference TRBV18 and TRBJ1-6, is NAGVMQNPRHLVRRRGQEARLRCSPMKGHSHVYWYRQLPEEGLKFMVYLQKENIIDESGMPKERFSAEFPKEGPSILRIQQVVRGDSAAYFCASSPLDRGNSPLHFGNGTRLTVT.

This clone was detected a few times. The chain is built from TRBV2 and TRBJ2-1; 10 bases are a match to TRBD2. The ends lost 2 bases at V and 10 bases at J; junction bases unmatched: 8. CDR1 SNHLY and CDR2 FYNNEI come from the germline V gene. The CDR3 sequence is 15 residues long. CDR3 DNA: TGTGCCAGCAGTGAATCAAGCGGGGGGGCCCGGGAGCAGTTCTTC. It yields the protein CASSESSGGAREQFF.

The rearrangement joins TRBV27 to TRBJ1-5; a weak D match, TRBD1 (6 bases). This CDR3 region has 15 residues. The germline V and J ends were trimmed by 8 bases and 6 bases, with 20 bases remaining between them. CDR1 and CDR2 (germline): MNHEY, SMNVEV (reference sequence). In nucleotides, the CDR3 is TGTGCCAGCCACGCGGGGGGCGCGAGGAGTCAGCCCCAGCATTTT. Amino acids: CASHAGGARSQPQHF.

The chain has TRBV19 and TRBJ2-5; D might be TRBD2 (6 bases). Germline lookup yields CDR1 LNHDA and CDR2 SQIVND (reference sequence). V was trimmed by 5 bases and J by 4 bases, leaving 14 bases between them. The length of the CDR3 is 14 residues. CDR3 nucleotide sequence: TGTGCCAGTAGTGAACCGGGACTTGGAGAGACCCAGTACTTC. Translated: CASSEPGLGETQYF. The variable domain in full, completed from reference TRBV19 and TRBJ2-5, reads DGGITQSPKYLFRKEGQNVTLSCEQNLNHDAMYWYRQDPGQGLRLIYYSQIVNDFQKGDIAEGYSVSREKKESFPLTVTSAQKNPTAFYLCASSEPGLGETQYFGPGTRLLVL.

The V gene is TRBV19, the J gene TRBJ2-7; 9 bases align to TRBD1. Germline assignment: CDR1 LNHDA and CDR2 SQIVND (reference sequence). V was clipped by 4 bases and J by 5 bases; unmatched bases: 12. The CDR3 totals 16 residues. For the CDR3, the DNA is TGTGCCAGTAGTAGGACGCCGGGACAGGGAAGGAACGAGCAGTACGTC. It specifies CASSRTPGQGRNEQYV.

The CDR3 region is CASSYSRQGGHGYTF. The CDR3 DNA reads as TGTGCCAGCAGTTACTCTAGGCAGGGCGGCCATGGCTACACCTTC. The J gene is TRBJ1-2, the V gene TRBV6-5, with D possibly matching TRBD1 (5 bases). CDR1 and CDR2 from the germline V gene are MNHEY and SVGAGI. The V and J ends lost 0 bases and 6 bases respectively, with 14 bases between them. This CDR3 spans 15 amino acids.

The chain uses TRBV11-2 and TRBJ1-1, with a possible D match to TRBD1 (6 bases). The V gene's germline CDR1 is SGHAT and CDR2 FQNNGV. CDR3 length: 16 amino acids. V was pared by 0 bases and J by 5 bases, with 16 bases between. The DNA of the CDR3 is TGTGCCAGCAGCTTAGAAGGGGGTAAGGGAACTACTGAAGCTTTCTTT. Translating it yields CASSLEGGKGTTEAFF.

The rearrangement uses TRBV10-1 and TRBJ2-3; perhaps TRBD2 as D (6 bases). CDR1 and CDR2 from the germline V gene are WNHNN and SYGVQD (reference sequence). V lost 0 bases to trimming and J lost 1 base, with 17 bases between them. The CDR3 is 18 amino acids. The CDR3 reads CASSESAVLSSGTDTQYF. DNA of the CDR3: TGCGCCAGCAGTGAGTCCGCGGTGCTGTCTAGCGGCACAGATACGCAGTATTTT.

CDR3 sequence reads: CASSSSLDQPQHF. The CDR3 region has the DNA TGTGCCAGCAGCTCATCCCTAGATCAGCCCCAGCATTTT. The chain recombines TRBV7-2 with TRBJ1-5; D gene uncertain. Trimming shortened V by 4 bases and J by 5 bases, and 9 bases separated the two germline ends. The CDR3 consists of 13 residues. Germline V gene data show CDR1 as SGHTA and CDR2 as FQGNSA.

The rearrangement joins TRBV18 to TRBJ1-1; 8 positions agree with TRBD1. The CDR3 has 14 amino acids. Trimming cost V 6 bases and J 3 bases; bases outside gene matches: 6. Germline assignment: CDR1 KGHSH and CDR2 LQKENI. The chain's CDR3 is CASSSRGLDTEAFF. For the CDR3, the DNA is TGTGCCAGCTCTTCCAGGGGGCTAGACACTGAAGCTTTCTTT. Drawing the rest from reference TRBV18 and TRBJ1-1, the complete variable domain is NAGVMQNPRHLVRRRGQEARLRCSPMKGHSHVYWYRQLPEEGLKFMVYLQKENIIDESGMPKERFSAEFPKEGPSILRIQQVVRGDSAAYFCASSSRGLDTEAFFGQGTRLTVV.

With regard to this clone: The same CDR3 can be traced to other DNA sequences in this sample. This sequence joins TRBV5-1 and TRBJ1-2; TRBD1 agrees at 7 bases. Germline lookup yields CDR1 SGHRS and CDR2 YFSETQ. CDR3 size: 13 residues. V lost 3 bases, J lost 4 bases, and 3 bases stayed unmatched. The CDR3 is CASSSTGSYGYTF. The CDR3 DNA sequence: TGCGCCAGCAGCTCGACAGGGAGCTATGGCTACACCTTC.

This rearrangement joins TRBV4-1 to TRBJ2-5; D not resolved. In germline, CDR1 is MGHRA, CDR2 YSYEKL. The V and J ends lost 4 bases and 3 bases respectively, with 9 bases between them. The CDR3 covers 13 residues. The CDR3: CASSRARKETQYF. The CDR3 coding sequence is TGCGCCAGCAGCCGTGCCAGGAAAGAGACCCAGTACTTC.

The chain has TRBV6-6 and TRBJ2-1, with 14 bases matching TRBD2. V gave up 5 bases and J gave up 5 bases; unmatched junction bases: 5. This CDR3 region has 16 residues. Germline assignment: CDR1 MNHNY and CDR2 SVGAGI (reference sequence). The DNA for the CDR3 is TGTGCCAGCAGTCGACTAGCGGGGGGGCGCCACAATGAGCAGTTCTTC. Amino acid sequence: CASSRLAGGRHNEQFF.

The chain carries TRBV5-1 and TRBJ2-5; TRBD2 agrees at 10 bases. The length of the CDR3 is 15 residues. J gave up 5 bases and V 0 bases, and 4 bases lay outside the gene matches. The germline gives CDR1 SGHRS, CDR2 YFSETQ. The CDR3 DNA reads TGCGCCAGCAGCTTGGAGGGACTAGCGAGGGAGACCCAGTACTTC. Residues: CASSLEGLARETQYF.

The rearrangement links TRBV9 to TRBJ1-2; D uncertain. From germline, CDR1 is SGDLS and CDR2 YYNGEE. The V end was cut by 0 bases, the J end by 4 bases, with 4 bases between. The CDR3 loop spans 12 amino acids. As DNA, the CDR3 is TGTGCCAGCAGCGTAGACACCTATGGCTACACCTTC. Its translation: CASSVDTYGYTF.

Only one count was recorded for this clone. The chain couples TRBV6-1 to TRBJ2-5; TRBD2 matches 10 bases. The CDR3 consists of 17 residues. Germline V gene sequence: CDR1 MNHNS, CDR2 SASEGT. The V segment lost 4 bases and the J segment 5 bases; nucleotides outside the gene matches: 13. For the CDR3, the DNA is TGTGCCAGCAGTGCCGGCCGACTAGCGGGCGGGAAGGAGACCCAGTACTTC. Its translation: CASSAGRLAGGKETQYF.

This clone was seen only once. The chain joins TRBV18 to TRBJ2-4, with D possibly TRBD2 on 7 matching bases. Germline loops: CDR1 KGHSH, CDR2 LQKENI. The ends were cut back, 2 bases at V and 15 bases at J, with 14 bases in the middle. The length of the CDR3 is 12 residues. CDR3 DNA: TGTGCCAGCTCACCAGAGGGGGGGTTGCTGTACTTC. Its protein product is CASSPEGGLLYF.

The chain combines TRBV19 with TRBJ2-3; 9 bases align to TRBD2. Germline lookup yields CDR1 LNHDA and CDR2 SQIVND (reference sequence). The ends lost 1 base at V and 5 bases at J; junction bases unmatched: 4. This CDR3 spans 15 amino acids. DNA for the CDR3: TGTGCCAGTAGTATAGGCGGGGGGGTTGGAGATACGCAGTATTTT. Protein product: CASSIGGGVGDTQYF.

This clone was seen once. This chain links TRBV2 with TRBJ1-2, with 7 bases lining up with TRBD1. Germline lookup yields CDR1 SNHLY and CDR2 FYNNEI. This CDR3 is built from 14 residues. The V segment lost 3 bases and the J segment 3 bases; nucleotides outside the gene matches: 4. CDR3 in DNA: TGTGCCAGCAGTGAGTCAGGGGGTGACTATGGCTACACCTTC. Its protein product is CASSESGGDYGYTF. Drawing the rest from reference TRBV2 and TRBJ1-2, the complete variable domain is EPEVTQTPSHQVTQMGQEVILRCVPISNHLYFYWYRQILGQKVEFLVSFYNNEISEKSEIFDDQFSVERPDGSNFTLKIRSTKLEDSAMYFCASSESGGDYGYTFGSGTRLTVV.

The V gene is TRBV27, the J gene TRBJ2-1; tentatively, D is TRBD2 (5 bases). Germline loops: CDR1 MNHEY, CDR2 SMNVEV (reference sequence). This CDR3 comprises 16 residues. The V end was cut by 1 base, the J end by 9 bases, with 19 bases between. CDR3 sequence reads: CASSLLAGGVGSEQFF. CDR3 nucleotides: TGTGCCAGCAGTTTATTGGCAGGCGGCGTTGGGAGTGAGCAGTTCTTC.

The J gene is TRBJ2-2, the V gene TRBV16; TRBD2 matches at 7 bases. Looked up from germline, CDR1 is KGHSY and CDR2 is FQNENV. The trim removed 4 bases at V and 7 bases at J, leaving 3 bases unmatched. The CDR3 is 13 amino acids. As DNA, the CDR3 is TGTGCCAGCAGCCGCCGGGAGGACGGGGAGCTGTTTTTT. It codes for CASSRREDGELFF.

This sequence joins TRBV6-5 and TRBJ2-7, with 7 bases fitting TRBD2. This CDR3 contains 12 residues. CDR1 and CDR2 from the germline V gene are MNHEY and SVGAGI. V was pared by 6 bases and J by 5 bases, with 4 bases of the junction left unmatched. DNA of the CDR3: TGTGCCAGCAGAGCCCGGGAGGACGAGCAGTACGTC. Translated, it gives CASRAREDEQYV.

This sequence joins TRBV7-2 and TRBJ2-5; TRBD2 aligns across 12 bases. J was trimmed by 0 bases and V by 5 bases; bases with no gene match: 1. Germline V gene data show CDR1 as SGHTA and CDR2 as FQGNSA. The CDR3 runs 15 residues. CDR3: CASSTSGGYQETQYF. The DNA of the CDR3 is TGTGCCAGCAGCACTAGCGGGGGGTACCAAGAGACCCAGTACTTC.

The chain employs TRBV19 and TRBJ2-1; 8 bases fit TRBD1. Per germline, CDR1 LNHDA and CDR2 SQIVND (reference sequence). The CDR3 runs to 16 residues. Germline trimming cut 7 bases from V and 6 bases from J; bases unmatched to any gene: 14. The CDR3 sequence: CASNPTPRTGTNEQFF. CDR3 coding DNA: TGTGCCAGTAACCCTACCCCTCGGACAGGGACCAATGAGCAGTTCTTC.

The genes are TRBV7-8 and TRBJ1-1; TRBD1 is a possible D gene (6 bases). V lost 5 bases and J 3 bases, leaving 13 bases between the germline ends. The CDR3 length is 14 residues. The germline CDR1 and CDR2 sequences are SGHVS and FQNEAQ. This CDR3 is CASSPNRVYTEAFF. Here the CDR3 DNA reads TGTGCCAGCAGCCCGAACAGGGTATACACTGAAGCTTTCTTT.

The chain employs TRBV20-1 and TRBJ2-7; tentative D call: TRBD1 (5 bases). V was shortened by 3 bases and J by 4 bases, with 16 bases between the two germline ends. The germline CDR1 and CDR2 sequences are DFQATT and SNEGSKA (reference sequence). The CDR3 consists of 14 residues. The CDR3 DNA reads TGCAGTGCTAGTCGGCCAGGGAAGTCGTACGAGCAGTACTTC. Translating it yields CSASRPGKSYEQYF.

This rearrangement joins TRBV18 to TRBJ1-3, with D uncertain. The V end lost 1 base, the J end lost 8 bases, and 12 bases lay between the germline ends. This CDR3 is 14 amino acids long. CDR1 is KGHSH, CDR2 LQKENI, per germline. The CDR3 nucleotides read TGTGCCAGCTCACCACTGGGCAGAGCGGACACCATATATTTT. It is translated as CASSPLGRADTIYF.

V gene TRBV28 combines with J gene TRBJ1-6; 9 positions agree with TRBD1. In germline, CDR1 is MDHEN, CDR2 SYDVKM. The CDR3 loop spans 15 amino acids. V shed 3 bases, J shed 7 bases, and the junction held 4 bases outside the gene matches. DNA of the CDR3: TGTGCCAGCAGTTTTGGACAGGGGAAGAATTCACCCCTCCACTTT. Translated: CASSFGQGKNSPLHF.

V gene TRBV10-3 combines with J gene TRBJ1-2; unclear D gene. Germline CDR1 is ENHRY and CDR2 is SYGVKD. V was cut by 0 bases and J by 2 bases, with 7 bases left in between. This CDR3 comprises 14 residues. CDR3: CAISESSDNYGYTF. As DNA, the CDR3 is TGTGCCATCAGTGAGTCAAGCGACAACTATGGCTACACCTTC.

This clone was found a few times. The chain employs TRBV10-3 and TRBJ2-7, with 7 bases matching TRBD2. The CDR3 totals 12 residues. V lost 6 bases, J lost 6 bases, and 5 bases stayed unmatched. The germline V gene has CDR1 ENHRY and CDR2 SYGVKD. The CDR3, as DNA: TGTGCCATCAGACCTCCGGGGGGCGAGCAGTACTTC. Translating it yields CAIRPPGGEQYF.